What follows are 22 T cell receptor beta chains derived from one specimen sequenced in a study of regulatory dendritic cells for organ transplantation. The table came from immunoSEQ multiplex PCR; TCRdb's copy has only in-frame clones and leaves some out. The sample lists tens of thousands of clones, 82% occurring once. The sequenced material came from naive CD8+ T cells from blood. Subset here: CD45RA+ naive T cells. The receptor source for this set is a human donor in good health.

This clone was recorded once. The V call is TRBV5-8, the J call TRBJ2-3, with 11 nucleotides matching TRBD2. The CDR3 runs to 14 residues. Trimming at V came to 4 bases and at J to 5 bases, leaving 3 bases not matched to a gene. Looked up from germline, CDR1 is SGHTS and CDR2 is YDEGEE. The CDR3 region has the DNA TGTGCCAGCAGCCTCGGGACTAGCGGAGATACGCAGTATTTT. This codes for CASSLGTSGDTQYF.

The chain is built from TRBV5-6 and TRBJ1-1, with 7 bases fitting TRBD1. Trimming took 4 bases from V and 1 from J; bases not matched to a gene: 4. The CDR3 consists of 14 residues. CDR1 and CDR2 (germline): SGHDT, YYEEEE. In nucleotides, the CDR3 is TGTGCCAGCAGCCCCGGGACAGAGAACACTGAAGCTTTCTTT. Its protein is CASSPGTENTEAFF.

The gene calls are TRBV27 and TRBJ2-1, with D hard to call. CDR1 is MNHEY and CDR2 is SMNVEV in the germline V gene (reference sequence). This CDR3 is 15 amino acids long. Trimming took 2 bases from V and 5 from J, leaving 13 bases between them. DNA of the CDR3: TGTGCCAGCAGTTTAGGCCAAAACCCCCACAATGAGCAGTTCTTC. Translation: CASSLGQNPHNEQFF.

The chain employs TRBV5-6 and TRBJ2-2; D is unclear. CDR3 length equals 14 residues. Trimming left V 1 base short and J 3 bases short, with 7 bases between. Germline V gene lookup returns CDR1 SGHDT and CDR2 YYEEEE. CDR3 in amino acids: CASSLLLYTGELFF. CDR3 sequence (DNA): TGTGCCAGCAGCTTGTTACTCTACACCGGGGAGCTGTTTTTT.

The J gene is TRBJ2-1, the V gene TRBV27, with TRBD1 as a possible D gene (5 bases). Germline assignment: CDR1 MNHEY and CDR2 SMNVEV (reference sequence). V shed 1 base and J shed 9 bases, with 16 bases lying between them. This CDR3 spans 15 amino acids. CDR3 nucleotide sequence: TGTGCCAGCAGTTTATTCCCTGGGGCTGAAGGTGAGCAGTTCTTC. This gives the protein CASSLFPGAEGEQFF.

This chain connects TRBV2 to TRBJ2-1, with D perhaps matching TRBD2 (5 bases). This CDR3 comprises 14 residues. Germline V gives CDR1 SNHLY, CDR2 FYNNEI. The ends were cut back, 4 bases at V and 7 bases at J, with 14 bases in the middle. CDR3 bases: TGTGCCAGCAGTGGAGGAGACTACATAAATGAGCAGTTCTTC. Protein: CASSGGDYINEQFF.

This clone was counted between two and nine times. The chain links TRBV19 to TRBJ1-2; 10 bases line up with TRBD1. The CDR3 covers 13 residues. Germline-derived CDR1 and CDR2 are LNHDA and SQIVND (reference sequence). V lost 3 bases to trimming and J lost 7 bases; unmatched junction nucleotides: 2. CDR3 sequence (DNA): TGTGCCAGTAGTATCGGGACAGGGGTTGGCTACACCTTC. Residues: CASSIGTGVGYTF.

DNA for the CDR3: TGTGCCAGCAGTTTTGTCAGTACTAATGAAAAACTGTTTTTT. This translates into CASSFVSTNEKLFF. The V and J genes are TRBV6-5 and TRBJ1-4; D is ambiguous. Germline lookup yields CDR1 MNHEY and CDR2 SVGAGI. The CDR3 has 14 residues. V was shortened by 4 bases and J by 2 bases, with 8 bases between the two germline ends.

V gene TRBV7-9 combines with J gene TRBJ1-1; D may be TRBD1 (6 bases). Germline V gene sequence: CDR1 SEHNR, CDR2 FQNEAQ (reference sequence). The CDR3 covers 14 residues. Trimming removed 3 bases from V and 3 bases from J, with 11 bases in between. CDR3 nucleotide sequence: TGTGCCAGCAGCTTTGTACAGGGTTACACTGAAGCTTTCTTT. Encoded protein: CASSFVQGYTEAFF.

The CDR3 spells CASSPIFRESEQYF. CDR3 coding DNA: TGTGCCAGCAGTCCTATCTTCAGGGAATCCGAGCAGTACTTC. The chain employs TRBV27 and TRBJ2-7; weak D call: TRBD1 (5 bases). V was cut by 5 bases and J by 6 bases, with 17 bases left in between. Germline V gene sequence: CDR1 MNHEY, CDR2 SMNVEV (reference sequence). CDR3 length equals 14 residues.

The chain joins TRBV9 to TRBJ2-5; 10 positions agree with TRBD1. The trim removed 3 bases at V and 5 bases at J, leaving 10 bases unmatched. Germline CDR1 and CDR2: SGDLS and YYNGEE. CDR3 length: 16 amino acids. CDR3 DNA: TGTGCCAGCAGCGGATCCGGGACAGGGGTATCGGAGACCCAGTACTTC. Amino acid sequence: CASSGSGTGVSETQYF. Full variable domain (rest looked up from reference TRBV9 and TRBJ2-5): DSGVTQTPKHLITATGQRVTLRCSPRSGDLSVYWYQQSLDQGLQFLIQYYNGEERAKGNILERFSAQQFPDLHSELNLSSLELGDSALYFCASSGSGTGVSETQYFGPGTRLLVL.

CDR3 sequence: CASSDGDRGQPQHF. The CDR3 DNA follows: TGTGCCAGCAGTGACGGGGACAGGGGTCAGCCCCAGCATTTT. The J gene is TRBJ1-5, the V gene TRBV6-4; 10 bases match TRBD1. Germline-derived CDR1 and CDR2 are MRHNA and SNTAGT. There are 14 residues in the CDR3. With V trimmed by 2 bases and J by 6 bases, 1 base remained unmatched.

This chain connects TRBV11-2 to TRBJ2-1; 10 bases are shared with TRBD2. Unmatched junction bases numbered 8, after V lost 0 bases and J lost 3 bases. Germline V CDR1 and CDR2: SGHAT, FQNNGV. The length of the CDR3 is 18 residues. Here the CDR3 reads CASSLEVQLAGDYNEQFF. CDR3 bases: TGTGCCAGCAGCTTAGAGGTGCAGCTAGCGGGGGACTACAATGAGCAGTTCTTC.

The chain joins TRBV15 to TRBJ1-2, with TRBD1 as a possible D gene (5 bases). There are 15 residues in the CDR3. With 8 bases removed from V and 0 bases from J, the gap between germline ends came to 16 bases. Germline V gene sequence: CDR1 LNHNV, CDR2 YYDKDF (reference sequence). The CDR3 loop is CATCPGTAANYGYTF. The CDR3 DNA follows: TGTGCCACCTGCCCGGGGACTGCAGCTAACTATGGCTACACCTTC. Looking up the rest from reference TRBV15 and TRBJ1-2 gives the full variable domain: DAMVIQNPRYQVTQFGKPVTLSCSQTLNHNVMYWYQQKSSQAPKLLFHYYDKDFNNEADTPDNFQSRRPNTSFCFLDIRSPGLGDTAMYLCATCPGTAANYGYTFGSGTRLTVV.

CDR3 amino acids: CASLQGPKEEAFF. CDR3 DNA sequence: TGTGCCAGCCTACAGGGACCAAAGGAGGAAGCTTTCTTT. The chain couples TRBV27 to TRBJ1-1; maybe TRBD1 (6 bases). Germline V gene data show CDR1 as MNHEY and CDR2 as SMNVEV (reference sequence). The CDR3 is 13 amino acids. V lost 8 bases to trimming and J lost 8 bases, with 18 bases between them.

The gene calls are TRBV14 and TRBJ2-1, with 8 bases identical to TRBD1. Germline CDR1 reads SGHDN; CDR2 reads FVKESK. The ends lost 3 bases at V and 6 bases at J; junction bases unmatched: 10. The CDR3 length is 16 residues. The CDR3 region is CASSHGGTGQSNEQFF. The DNA for the CDR3 is TGTGCCAGCAGCCATGGCGGGACAGGTCAATCCAATGAGCAGTTCTTC.

The V call is TRBV5-1, the J call TRBJ1-4, with D tentatively TRBD1 (6 bases). The CDR3 has 16 amino acids. Germline V CDR1 and CDR2: SGHRS, YFSETQ. V was pared by 0 bases and J by 4 bases, with 13 bases between. The CDR3 DNA reads as TGCGCCAGCAGCTTGGACAGGGTTTGGAGTAATGAAAAACTGTTTTTT. Encoded protein: CASSLDRVWSNEKLFF.

This rearrangement joins TRBV4-3 to TRBJ2-2, with 8 bases aligning to TRBD2. Germline CDR1 and CDR2: LGHNA and YSLEER. V shed 6 bases, J shed 6 bases, and the junction held 9 bases outside the gene matches. The CDR3 extends over 15 amino acids. The CDR3 DNA sequence: TGCGCCAGCAGTCAAACCGGGGGGGCCCCCGGGGAGCTGTTTTTT. Its protein is CASSQTGGAPGELFF.

This clone is a singleton in its sample. The J gene is TRBJ1-4, the V gene TRBV27; possible D gene TRBD1, 5 bases. From germline, CDR1 is MNHEY and CDR2 SMNVEV (reference sequence). The CDR3 contains 16 residues. Trimming pared 0 bases from V and 8 bases from J, leaving 16 bases between. The CDR3 sequence: CASSLSGAGTGEKLFF. The CDR3 DNA reads as TGTGCCAGCAGTTTATCAGGCGCGGGGACGGGAGAAAAACTGTTTTTT.

The chain combines TRBV13 with TRBJ1-6, with TRBD1 matching over 7 bases. Germline V gene data show CDR1 as PRHDT and CDR2 as FYEKMQ (reference sequence). The CDR3 is made up of 16 amino acids. V shed 5 bases and J 8 bases; nucleotides not matched to a gene: 12. CDR3 residues: CASSPGGTEPYSPLHF. CDR3 sequence (DNA): TGTGCCAGCAGCCCGGGGGGGACAGAGCCTTATTCACCCCTCCACTTT. Full variable domain (outside the CDR3, taken from reference TRBV13 and TRBJ1-6): AAGVIQSPRHLIKEKRETATLKCYPIPRHDTVYWYQQGPGQDPQFLISFYEKMQSDKGSIPDRFSAQQFSDYHSELNMSSLELGDSALYFCASSPGGTEPYSPLHFGNGTRLTVT.

This clone was found once. The chain uses TRBV9 and TRBJ2-5; TRBD1 agrees at 8 bases. V gave up 0 bases and J gave up 4 bases; unmatched junction bases: 5. The CDR3 runs to 15 residues. Germline CDR1 reads SGDLS; CDR2 reads YYNGEE. This chain's CDR3 is CASSVARGQGETQYF. In DNA form, the CDR3 reads TGTGCCAGCAGCGTAGCCAGGGGGCAAGGAGAGACCCAGTACTTC.

This clone was found once. The chain employs TRBV2 and TRBJ2-1; 11 nucleotides agree with TRBD2. The CDR3 sequence is 15 residues long. V gave up 6 bases and J gave up 4 bases; unmatched junction bases: 5. The V gene's germline CDR1 is SNHLY and CDR2 FYNNEI. CDR3 DNA sequence: TGTGCCAGCAGGAGGACTAGCGGGCTATACAATGAGCAGTTCTTC. Translating gives CASRRTSGLYNEQFF.